This T cell receptor (beta chain) was retrieved from a study of cytomegalovirus exposure and HLA in healthy donors. The protocol was immunoSEQ multiplex PCR, while the TCRdb copy is restricted to in-frame clones and leaves out a portion. The sample shows about 160,000 clones, around 81% of them seen only once. CDR3 length: 13 residues. V was trimmed by 0 bases and J by 5 bases, leaving 7 bases between them. Germline V CDR1 and CDR2: MRHNA, SNTAGT. Sequencing input: PBMCs. The receptor was derived from a man aged 25 to 40 in good health and CMV-seropositive. The chain combines TRBV6-4 with TRBJ2-5, with D possibly being TRBD1 (6 bases). The CDR3 reads CASSDSQGETQYF. As DNA, the CDR3 is TGTGCCAGCAGTGACTCCCAGGGGGAGACCCAGTACTTC.